Included here is one T cell receptor beta chain sequence, with context. The CDR3 runs 11 residues. Trimming stripped 5 bases from V and 14 bases from J, with 14 bases between. Per germline, CDR1 SGHDT and CDR2 YYEEEE. Method: immunoSEQ multiplex PCR; TCRdb's copy keeps in-frame clones and lacks some. This sample carries some 130,000 clones, more than 85% of them seen once, and the ten largest clones take under 14%. The data originate from a study of cytotoxic CD8 clonotypes in ibrutinib-treated CLL. The sequence derives from a human donor with chronic lymphocytic leukemia. The source material was PBMCs, sampled after 12 months of ibrutinib treatment. The rearrangement links TRBV5-6 to TRBJ2-1, with D tentatively TRBD1 (5 bases). The CDR3 DNA reads as TGTGCCAGCAGGACAGTGGGCGAGGAGTTCTTC. This gives the protein CASRTVGEEFF.